This T cell receptor (beta chain) derives from a study of shared clonotypes between healthy human individuals. The CDR3 runs 11 residues. V was clipped by 11 bases and J by 13 bases, with 18 bases between them. Per germline, CDR1 MNHEY and CDR2 SMNVEV (reference sequence). Some clones are missing from TCRdb's copy, which holds only in-frame ones; the method was immunoSEQ multiplex PCR. The sample has 1.5 million to 2.5 million clones; roughly 95% are singletons. Naivety among CD8 cells was defined by CD45RO negativity and positive CCR7 selection, thereby excluding terminally differentiated effector memory CD45RA+ cells.

The genes are TRBV27 and TRBJ2-1; the D is unclear. Input material: naive CD8+ T cells sorted from blood. This receptor was obtained from a man aged 18 to 30 in good health. For the CDR3, the DNA is TGTGCCGCCGTACAAGGTTCGTCTCAGTTCTTC. Residues: CAAVQGSSQFF.